Included here is one T cell receptor (beta chain) sequence, with context. This clonotype was counted only a few times. Its binding antigen is unknown. The input lacks base qualities; no much larger clone sits a single base away. From cysteine to phenylalanine, the CDR3 is 14 amino acids long. Left in the record is the CDR3 DNA by itself, 42 bases read in frame from the first base. Trimming takes 1 base from V and 4 bases from J, and the germline ends sit 9 bases apart. CDR1 and CDR2 are drawn from the germline V gene (reference sequence): MNHEY, SMNVEV. Libraries were constructed by PCR. Sequenced on an Illumina HiSeq 2000. TCRdb passed the public sequencing reads through fastp at Q25 and MiXCR, retaining productive beta sequences. Each record represents a unique CDR3 protein, reported with the most common genes and DNA among its rows. This sample has around 100,000 distinct CDR3 sequences in its table, and roughly half of those were observed once. Over 10% of the sample rests with the top ten.

This sample is drawn from a study of CDR3 diversity in severe acne (dated by TCRdb to between 2018 and 2021). The chain employs TRBV27 and TRBJ2-3, with the D call perhaps TRBD1 or TRBD2, as 6 bases match in each case. Sequencing was done on a sample of blood. The receptor was derived from a male donor with acne. The DNA reads as follows: TGTGCCAGCAGTTTATTGGAGGGGGCAGATACGCAGTATTTT. Translated, it reads CASSLLEGADTQYF.